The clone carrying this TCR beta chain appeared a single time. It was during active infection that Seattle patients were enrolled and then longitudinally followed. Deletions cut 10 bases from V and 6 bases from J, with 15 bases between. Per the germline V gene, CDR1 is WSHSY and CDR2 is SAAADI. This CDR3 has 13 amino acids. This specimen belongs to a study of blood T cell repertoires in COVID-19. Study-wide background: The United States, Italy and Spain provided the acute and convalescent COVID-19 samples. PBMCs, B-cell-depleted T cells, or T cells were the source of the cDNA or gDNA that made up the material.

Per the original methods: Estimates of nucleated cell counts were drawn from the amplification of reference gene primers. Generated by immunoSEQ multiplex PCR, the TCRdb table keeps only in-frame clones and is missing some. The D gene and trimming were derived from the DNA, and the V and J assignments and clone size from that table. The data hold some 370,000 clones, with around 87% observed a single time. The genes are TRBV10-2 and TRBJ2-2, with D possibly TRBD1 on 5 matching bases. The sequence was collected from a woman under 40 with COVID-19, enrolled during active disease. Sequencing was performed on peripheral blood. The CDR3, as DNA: TGCGCCACCACCCTTGCCAGGGCCGGGGAGCTGTTTTTT. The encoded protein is CATTLARAGELFF.